This T cell receptor (beta chain) is drawn from a study of blood T cell repertoires in COVID-19. Per the germline V gene, CDR1 is LGHNT and CDR2 is FRNRAP. The CDR3 has 17 amino acids. Trimming pared 0 bases from V and 0 bases from J, leaving 12 bases between. This table comes from immunoSEQ multiplex PCR, and its TCRdb copy is limited to in-frame clones, with some not included. The sample has roughly 43,000 clones, just under 70% seen once. This TCR was recovered from a man of 80 years or more with acute or convalescent COVID-19. The V call is TRBV12-5, the J call TRBJ2-1; D may be TRBD2 (5 bases). Sequencing was done on a sample of peripheral blood. The CDR3 DNA reads TGTGCTAGTGGTTTGGTAGTGGGAGCGGCCTCCTACAATGAGCAGTTCTTC. Translated: CASGLVVGAASYNEQFF.